This T cell receptor beta chain originates from a study of blood T cell repertoires in COVID-19. The wider study: In each case, the material was cDNA or gDNA derived from T cells, B-cell-depleted T cells, or PBMCs.

This CDR3 spans 14 amino acids. CDR1 and CDR2 (germline): SGHRS, YFSETQ. Trimming took 3 bases from V and 1 from J, leaving 10 bases between them. Per the authors' pipeline: Amplification from reference gene primers served as the basis for estimated nucleated cell counts. Profiling relied on immunoSEQ multiplex PCR, and the TCRdb table lists in-frame clones only, not all of them. D and trimming come from the DNA, and the V and J calls and clone size come from that table. In the table there are around 110,000 clones, around 80% of which are singletons. This TCR was recovered from a man aged 60 to 69 with active or convalescent COVID-19. This chain joins TRBV5-1 and TRBJ1-1; D not certain. The sample was peripheral blood. The CDR3 protein is CASSSRGRNTEAFF. In nucleotides, the CDR3 is TGCGCCAGCAGCTCTCGGGGTAGGAACACTGAAGCTTTCTTT.